The 3 T cell receptor beta chains below come from one sample, sequenced in a study of T cells in Graves' hyperthyroidism and ophthalmopathy. Using RNA transcripts as the source, TCR beta CDR3 regions were amplified. A set of HTBI primers served as the primers for a first-round RT-PCR of the TCR CDR3. MiXCR, applied by TCRdb to the multiplex PCR reads, yields one record per CDR3 protein. The repertoire has around 600,000 distinct CDR3 sequences, 14% of them found once; the top ten carry around an eighth. The sample comprised blood. Source of these receptors: a woman aged 50 to 60 with Graves' ophthalmopathy.

This clonotype came up many times. The chain carries TRBV7-8 and TRBJ1-1; D call uncertain. The V gene lost 1 base and the J gene lost 3 bases, with 18 bases spanning the gap. This CDR3 has 17 residues. CDR1 and CDR2 from the germline V gene are SGHVS and FQNEAQ. CDR3 sequence (DNA): TGTGCCAGCAGCTTAGGGGCAGGAACCTCCGCGGACACTGAAGCTTTCTTT. The encoded protein is CASSLGAGTSADTEAFF.

The chain employs TRBV4-3 and TRBJ2-7; no clear D. Per the germline V gene, CDR1 is LGHNA and CDR2 is YSLEER. V lost 1 base and J 0 bases, leaving 10 bases between the germline ends. The CDR3 runs 15 residues. CDR3 DNA: TGCGCCAGCAGCCAAGCTCAATCTAGCTCCTACGAGCAGTACTTC. It yields the protein CASSQAQSSSYEQYF.

This clonotype was counted ten times or more. The V and J genes are TRBV18 and TRBJ2-1; the match to TRBD1 covers 9 bases. V was clipped by 3 bases and J by 7 bases; unmatched bases: 7. Germline-derived CDR1 and CDR2 are KGHSH and LQKENI. The CDR3 covers 15 residues. The CDR3 is CASSPGQGLINEQFF. CDR3 DNA sequence: TGTGCCAGCTCACCGGGACAGGGTCTGATAAATGAGCAGTTCTTC. Supplemented by reference TRBV18 and TRBJ2-1, the full variable domain reads NAGVMQNPRHLVRRRGQEARLRCSPMKGHSHVYWYRQLPEEGLKFMVYLQKENIIDESGMPKERFSAEFPKEGPSILRIQQVVRGDSAAYFCASSPGQGLINEQFFGPGTRLTVL.